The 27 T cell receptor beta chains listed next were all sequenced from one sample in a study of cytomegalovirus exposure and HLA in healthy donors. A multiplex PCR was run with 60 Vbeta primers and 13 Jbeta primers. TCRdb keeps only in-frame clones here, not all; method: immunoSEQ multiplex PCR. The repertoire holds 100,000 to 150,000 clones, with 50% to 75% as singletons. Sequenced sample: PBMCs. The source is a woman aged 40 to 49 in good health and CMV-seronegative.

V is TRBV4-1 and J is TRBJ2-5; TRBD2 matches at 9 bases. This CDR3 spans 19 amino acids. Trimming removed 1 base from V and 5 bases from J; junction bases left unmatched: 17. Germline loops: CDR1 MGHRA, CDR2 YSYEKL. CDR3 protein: CASSQVGRSRGGAGETQYF. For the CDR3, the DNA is TGCGCCAGCAGCCAAGTGGGAAGGTCACGCGGGGGGGCCGGGGAGACCCAGTACTTC.

The CDR3 sequence: CASSYRQGNTEAFF. The DNA for the CDR3 is TGTGCCAGCAGCTACAGACAAGGGAACACTGAAGCTTTCTTT. The J gene is TRBJ1-1, the V gene TRBV7-2; no reliable D call. Trimming removed 4 bases at V and 1 base at J, with 10 bases between. From germline, CDR1 is SGHTA and CDR2 FQGNSA. There are 14 residues in the CDR3.

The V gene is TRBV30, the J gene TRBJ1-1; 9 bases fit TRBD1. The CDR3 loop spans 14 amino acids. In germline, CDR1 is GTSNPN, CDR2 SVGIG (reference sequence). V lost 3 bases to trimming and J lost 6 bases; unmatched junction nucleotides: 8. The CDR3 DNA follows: TGTGCCTGGAGGGGGACAGGGATGGTGGCTGAAGCTTTCTTT. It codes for CAWRGTGMVAEAFF. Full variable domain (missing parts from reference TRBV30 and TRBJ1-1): SQTIHQWPATLVQPVGSPLSLECTVEGTSNPNLYWYRQAAGRGLQLLFYSVGIGQISSEVPQNLSASRPQDRQFILSSKKLLLSDSGFYLCAWRGTGMVAEAFFGQGTRLTVV.

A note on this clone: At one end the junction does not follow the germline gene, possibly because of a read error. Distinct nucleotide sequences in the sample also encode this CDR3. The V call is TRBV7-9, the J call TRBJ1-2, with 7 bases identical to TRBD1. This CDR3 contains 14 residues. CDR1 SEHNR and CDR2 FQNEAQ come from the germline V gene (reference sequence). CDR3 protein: CASSPTIQGNGYTF. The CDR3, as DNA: TGTGCCAGCAGCCCGACGATACAGGGGAATGGCTACACCTTT. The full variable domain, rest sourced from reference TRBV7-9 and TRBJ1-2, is DTGVSQNPRHKITKRGQNVTFRCDPISEHNRLYWYRQTLGQGPEFLTYFQNEAQLEKSRLLSDRFSAERPKGSFSTLEIQRTEQGDSAMYLCASSPTIQGNGYTFGSGTRLTVV.

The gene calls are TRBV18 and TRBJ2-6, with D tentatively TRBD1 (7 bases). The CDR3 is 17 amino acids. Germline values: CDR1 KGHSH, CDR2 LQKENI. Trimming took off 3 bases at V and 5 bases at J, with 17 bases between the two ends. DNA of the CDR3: TGTGCCAGCTCACCCCAGGAGGGGGCCCTGAGGGCCAACGTCCTGACTTTC. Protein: CASSPQEGALRANVLTF.

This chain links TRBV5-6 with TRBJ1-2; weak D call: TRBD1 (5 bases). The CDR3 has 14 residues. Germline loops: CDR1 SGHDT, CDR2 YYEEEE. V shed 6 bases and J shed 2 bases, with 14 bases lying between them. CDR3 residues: CASTPEGANYGYTF. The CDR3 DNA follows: TGTGCCAGCACCCCCGAAGGGGCCAACTATGGCTACACCTTC.

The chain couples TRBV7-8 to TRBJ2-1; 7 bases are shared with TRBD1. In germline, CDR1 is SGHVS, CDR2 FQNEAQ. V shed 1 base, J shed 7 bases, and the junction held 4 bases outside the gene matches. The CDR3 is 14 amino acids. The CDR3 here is CASSLDQGENEQFF. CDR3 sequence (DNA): TGTGCCAGCAGCTTAGATCAGGGGGAGAATGAGCAGTTCTTC.

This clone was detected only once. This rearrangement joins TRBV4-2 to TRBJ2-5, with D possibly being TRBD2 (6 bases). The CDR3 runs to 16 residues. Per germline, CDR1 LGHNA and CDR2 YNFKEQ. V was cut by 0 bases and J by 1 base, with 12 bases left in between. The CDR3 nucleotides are TGTGCCAGCAGCCAAGAGGAGGGAGGACCCCAAGAGACCCAGTACTTC. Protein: CASSQEEGGPQETQYF.

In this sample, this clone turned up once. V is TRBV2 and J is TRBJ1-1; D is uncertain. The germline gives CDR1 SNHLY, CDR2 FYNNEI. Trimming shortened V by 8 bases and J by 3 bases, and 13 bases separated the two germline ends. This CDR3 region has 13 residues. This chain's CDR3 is CASCPERDTEAFF. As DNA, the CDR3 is TGTGCCAGCTGCCCAGAGAGGGACACTGAAGCTTTCTTT. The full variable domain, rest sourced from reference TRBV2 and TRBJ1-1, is EPEVTQTPSHQVTQMGQEVILRCVPISNHLYFYWYRQILGQKVEFLVSFYNNEISEKSEIFDDQFSVERPDGSNFTLKIRSTKLEDSAMYFCASCPERDTEAFFGQGTRLTVV.

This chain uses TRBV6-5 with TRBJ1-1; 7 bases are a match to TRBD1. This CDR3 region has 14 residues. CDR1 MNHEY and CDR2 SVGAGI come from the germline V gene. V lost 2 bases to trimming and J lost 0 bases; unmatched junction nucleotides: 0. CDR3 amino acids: CASSYDRVNTEAFF. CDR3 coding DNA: TGTGCCAGCAGTTACGACAGGGTGAACACTGAAGCTTTCTTT.

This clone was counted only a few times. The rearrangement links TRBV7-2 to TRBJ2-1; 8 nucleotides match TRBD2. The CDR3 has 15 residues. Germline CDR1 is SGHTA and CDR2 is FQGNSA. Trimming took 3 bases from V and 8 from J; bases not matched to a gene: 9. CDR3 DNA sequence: TGTGCCAGCAGCTTGAGGCGGGGGGCCGTGGATGAGCAGTTCTTC. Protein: CASSLRRGAVDEQFF. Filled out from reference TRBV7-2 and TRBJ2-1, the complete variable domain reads GAGVSQSPSNKVTEKGKDVELRCDPISGHTALYWYRQSLGQGLEFLIYFQGNSAPDKSGLPSDRFSAERTGGSVSTLTIQRTQQEDSAVYLCASSLRRGAVDEQFFGPGTRLTVL.

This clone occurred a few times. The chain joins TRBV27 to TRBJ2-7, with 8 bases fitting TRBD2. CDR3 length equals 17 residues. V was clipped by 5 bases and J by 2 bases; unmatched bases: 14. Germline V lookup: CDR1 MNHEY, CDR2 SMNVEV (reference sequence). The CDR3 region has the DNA TGTGCCAGCAGTCTAGCTATGGGTAGCGGGGTGACCTACGAGCAGTACTTC. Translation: CASSLAMGSGVTYEQYF.

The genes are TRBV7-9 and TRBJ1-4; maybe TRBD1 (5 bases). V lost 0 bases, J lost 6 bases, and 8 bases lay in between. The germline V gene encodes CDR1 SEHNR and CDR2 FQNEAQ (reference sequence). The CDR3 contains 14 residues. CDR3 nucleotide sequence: TGTGCCAGCAGCTTAGCCGGGGGAGATGAAAAACTGTTTTTT. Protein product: CASSLAGGDEKLFF.

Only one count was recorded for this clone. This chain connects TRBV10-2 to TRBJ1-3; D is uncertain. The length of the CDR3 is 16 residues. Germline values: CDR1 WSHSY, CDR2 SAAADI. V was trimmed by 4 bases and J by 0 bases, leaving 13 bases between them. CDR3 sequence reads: CASSATRRSSGNTIYF. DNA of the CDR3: TGCGCCAGCAGTGCTACAAGAAGGAGCTCTGGAAACACCATATATTTT.

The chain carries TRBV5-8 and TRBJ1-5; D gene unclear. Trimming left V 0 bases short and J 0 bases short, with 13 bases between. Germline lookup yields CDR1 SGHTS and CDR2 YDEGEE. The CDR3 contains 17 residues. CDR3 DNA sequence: TGTGCCAGCAGCTTGGCCTGGGAGTGGGGTAGCAATCAGCCCCAGCATTTT. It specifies CASSLAWEWGSNQPQHF. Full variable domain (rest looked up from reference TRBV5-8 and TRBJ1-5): EAGVTQSPTHLIKTRGQQATLRCSPISGHTSVYWYQQALGLGLQFLLWYDEGEERNRGNFPPRFSGRQFPNYSSELNVNALELEDSALYLCASSLAWEWGSNQPQHFGDGTRLSIL.

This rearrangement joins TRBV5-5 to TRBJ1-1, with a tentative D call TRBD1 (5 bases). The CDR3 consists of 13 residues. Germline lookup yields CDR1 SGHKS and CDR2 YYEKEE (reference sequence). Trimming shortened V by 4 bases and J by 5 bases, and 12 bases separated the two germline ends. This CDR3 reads CASSQQVRTEAFF. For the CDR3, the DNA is TGTGCCAGCAGCCAACAGGTTAGAACTGAAGCTTTCTTT. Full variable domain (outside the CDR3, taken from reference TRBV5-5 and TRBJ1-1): DAGVTQSPTHLIKTRGQQVTLRCSPISGHKSVSWYQQVLGQGPQFIFQYYEKEERGRGNFPDRFSARQFPNYSSELNVNALLLGDSALYLCASSQQVRTEAFFGQGTRLTVV.

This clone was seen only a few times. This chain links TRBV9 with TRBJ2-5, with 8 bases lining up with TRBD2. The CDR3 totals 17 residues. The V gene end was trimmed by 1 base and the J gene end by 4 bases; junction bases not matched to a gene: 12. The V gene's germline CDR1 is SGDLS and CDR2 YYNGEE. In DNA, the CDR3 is TGTGCCAGCAGCGTAAACCCGGGGGGGCTGGTCGCAGAGACCCAGTACTTC. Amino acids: CASSVNPGGLVAETQYF.

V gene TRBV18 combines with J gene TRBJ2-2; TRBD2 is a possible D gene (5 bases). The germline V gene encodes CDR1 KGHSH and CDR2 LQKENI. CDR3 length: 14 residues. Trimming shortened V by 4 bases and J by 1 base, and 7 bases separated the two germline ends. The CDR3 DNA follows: TGTGCCAGCTCACTTGGACTGAACACCGGGGAGCTGTTTTTT. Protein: CASSLGLNTGELFF.

CDR3 nucleotides: TGCGCCAGCAGCTCCGGACAGGTCGCCTATGGCTACACCTTC. Its translation: CASSSGQVAYGYTF. The chain couples TRBV5-1 to TRBJ1-2; 7 bases fit TRBD1. Germline values: CDR1 SGHRS, CDR2 YFSETQ. Unmatched junction bases numbered 6, after V lost 3 bases and J lost 4 bases. CDR3 length: 14 amino acids.

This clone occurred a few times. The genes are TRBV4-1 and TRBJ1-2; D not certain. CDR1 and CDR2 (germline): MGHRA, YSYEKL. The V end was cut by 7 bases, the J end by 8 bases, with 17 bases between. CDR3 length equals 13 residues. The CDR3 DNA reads TGCGCCAGCAATCAAACACACCCAAAAGGCTACACCTTC. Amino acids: CASNQTHPKGYTF.

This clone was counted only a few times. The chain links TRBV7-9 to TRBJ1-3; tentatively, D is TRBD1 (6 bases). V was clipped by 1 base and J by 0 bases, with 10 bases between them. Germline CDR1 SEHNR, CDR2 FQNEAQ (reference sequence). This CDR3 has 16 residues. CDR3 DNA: TGTGCCAGCAGCTTAGTAAGGGGGGGCTCTGGAAACACCATATATTTT. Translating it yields CASSLVRGGSGNTIYF. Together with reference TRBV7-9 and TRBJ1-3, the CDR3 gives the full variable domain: DTGVSQNPRHKITKRGQNVTFRCDPISEHNRLYWYRQTLGQGPEFLTYFQNEAQLEKSRLLSDRFSAERPKGSFSTLEIQRTEQGDSAMYLCASSLVRGGSGNTIYFGEGSWLTVV.

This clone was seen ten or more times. As DNA, the CDR3 is TGTGCCAGCGGAGACCTAGCGGACAAGACAGATACGCAGTATTTT. This gives the protein CASGDLADKTDTQYF. The chain recombines TRBV6-1 with TRBJ2-3, with 7 positions matching TRBD2. With 8 bases clipped from V and 3 bases from J, the junction kept 11 bases outside the gene matches. Germline values: CDR1 MNHNS, CDR2 SASEGT. The CDR3 is 15 residues long.

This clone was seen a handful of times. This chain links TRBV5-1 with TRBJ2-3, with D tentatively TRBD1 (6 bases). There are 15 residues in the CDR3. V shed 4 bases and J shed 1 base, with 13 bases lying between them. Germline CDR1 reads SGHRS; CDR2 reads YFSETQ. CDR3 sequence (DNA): TGCGCCAGCAGCCCAAGCAGGGGTGGCACAGATACGCAGTATTTT. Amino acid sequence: CASSPSRGGTDTQYF.

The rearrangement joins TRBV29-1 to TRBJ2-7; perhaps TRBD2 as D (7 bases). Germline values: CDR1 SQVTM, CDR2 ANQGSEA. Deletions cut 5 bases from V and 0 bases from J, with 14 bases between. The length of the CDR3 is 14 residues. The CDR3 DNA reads TGCAGCGTTCAAGGGGGGGGCGGCTCCTACGAGCAGTACTTC. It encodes CSVQGGGGSYEQYF.

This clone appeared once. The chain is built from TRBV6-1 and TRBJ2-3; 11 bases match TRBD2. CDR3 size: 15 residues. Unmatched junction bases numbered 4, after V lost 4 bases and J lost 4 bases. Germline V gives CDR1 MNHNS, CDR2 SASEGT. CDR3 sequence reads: CASSGGSGGADTQYF. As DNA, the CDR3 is TGTGCCAGCAGTGGCGGTAGCGGGGGGGCAGATACGCAGTATTTT.

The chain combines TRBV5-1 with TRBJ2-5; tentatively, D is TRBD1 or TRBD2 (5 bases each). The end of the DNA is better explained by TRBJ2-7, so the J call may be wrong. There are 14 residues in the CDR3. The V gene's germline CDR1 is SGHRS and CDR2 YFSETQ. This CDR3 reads CASSLSGGSYEQYF. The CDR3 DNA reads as TGCGCCAGCAGCTTGAGTGGGGGCTCCTACGAGCAGTACTTC.

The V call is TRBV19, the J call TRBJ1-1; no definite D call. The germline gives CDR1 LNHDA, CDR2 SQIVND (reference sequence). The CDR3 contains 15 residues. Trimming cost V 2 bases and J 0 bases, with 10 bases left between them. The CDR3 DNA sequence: TGTGCCAGTAGTATAAGGGAGAGCATGAACACTGAAGCTTTCTTT. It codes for CASSIRESMNTEAFF.